This TCR beta chain was recorded in a study of Ad26.COV2.S vaccination and SARS-CoV-2 variants. Sequencing was performed with immunoSEQ multiplex PCR; in TCRdb, only in-frame clones are kept and a portion is missing. The sample records some 390,000 clones, 70% to 90% being singletons. Germline CDR1 and CDR2: LNHDA and SQIVND (reference sequence). The CDR3 runs to 14 residues. V lost 4 bases and J lost 10; bases outside the gene matches: 4. General observations from the study: Researchers cautioned that TCR breadth and depth analyses may have underestimated total T cell responses.

Concerning this clone: Its specificity is unknown.

Treatment: roughly 19 received Ad26.COV2.S at low or high dose, single or two shots; about 5 received placebo; per-sample allocation not given. Sampling was done on day 63 after the first vaccine or placebo injection. The source of this sequence is a person aged 18-65 years who received the Ad26.COV2.S COVID-19 vaccine or a placebo. The material sequenced was peripheral blood, taken in a trial of Ad26.COV2.S vaccine versus placebo. The chain uses TRBV19 and TRBJ1-6; 10 positions match TRBD1. CDR3 loop: CASSRDRGLSPLHF. The CDR3 coding sequence is TGTGCCAGTAGTAGGGACAGGGGTCTGTCACCCCTCCACTTT. Full variable domain (remainder filled in from reference TRBV19 and TRBJ1-6): DGGITQSPKYLFRKEGQNVTLSCEQNLNHDAMYWYRQDPGQGLRLIYYSQIVNDFQKGDIAEGYSVSREKKESFPLTVTSAQKNPTAFYLCASSRDRGLSPLHFGNGTRLTVT.